The 3 T cell receptor beta chains listed next were all sequenced from one sample in a study of PD-1 blockade in classical Hodgkin lymphoma. Documented time point: cycle 4 day 1 (C4D1), after more than five weeks of nivolumab. Every patient had relapsed following autologous stem cell transplantation, and cohorts differed in brentuximab vedotin exposure. The protocol was immunoSEQ multiplex PCR, while the TCRdb copy is restricted to in-frame clones and leaves out a portion. Of over 85,000 clones listed, approximately 90% were seen once; the top ten hold under 3%. Material: peripheral blood mononuclear cells (PBMCs), obtained before the fourth cycle of nivolumab. Receptors originate from a human donor with classical Hodgkin lymphoma.

J is TRBJ1-5 and V is TRBV30; 7 positions match TRBD1. The CDR3 loop spans 12 amino acids. V was clipped by 8 bases and J by 5 bases; unmatched bases: 6. Germline lookup yields CDR1 GTSNPN and CDR2 SVGIG (reference sequence). As DNA, the CDR3 is TGTGCCCATGGACAGGACCATCAGCCCCAGCATTTT. Translation: CAHGQDHQPQHF.

V is TRBV28 and J is TRBJ1-5; D is undetermined. The germline V gene has CDR1 MDHEN and CDR2 SYDVKM. This CDR3 has 14 amino acids. Trimming removed 8 bases from V and 11 bases from J, with 22 bases in between. The CDR3: CASLLGQLPWSQHF. CDR3 coding DNA: TGTGCCAGCCTATTAGGGCAGCTTCCATGGTCCCAGCATTTT.

Comment on this clone: Other DNA sequences in this specimen translate into the identical CDR3. The chain couples TRBV7-9 to TRBJ2-7; tentatively, D is TRBD1 (5 bases). The germline V and J ends were trimmed by 1 base and 2 bases, with 12 bases remaining between them. The CDR3 length is 15 residues. Germline lookup yields CDR1 SEHNR and CDR2 FQNEAQ (reference sequence). CDR3 region: CASSLGQGVPYEQYF. Here the CDR3 DNA reads TGTGCCAGCAGCTTAGGGCAAGGGGTGCCCTACGAGCAGTACTTC. The entire variable domain, with the rest obtained from reference TRBV7-9 and TRBJ2-7, is as follows: DTGVSQNPRHKITKRGQNVTFRCDPISEHNRLYWYRQTLGQGPEFLTYFQNEAQLEKSRLLSDRFSAERPKGSFSTLEIQRTEQGDSAMYLCASSLGQGVPYEQYFGPGTRLTVT.